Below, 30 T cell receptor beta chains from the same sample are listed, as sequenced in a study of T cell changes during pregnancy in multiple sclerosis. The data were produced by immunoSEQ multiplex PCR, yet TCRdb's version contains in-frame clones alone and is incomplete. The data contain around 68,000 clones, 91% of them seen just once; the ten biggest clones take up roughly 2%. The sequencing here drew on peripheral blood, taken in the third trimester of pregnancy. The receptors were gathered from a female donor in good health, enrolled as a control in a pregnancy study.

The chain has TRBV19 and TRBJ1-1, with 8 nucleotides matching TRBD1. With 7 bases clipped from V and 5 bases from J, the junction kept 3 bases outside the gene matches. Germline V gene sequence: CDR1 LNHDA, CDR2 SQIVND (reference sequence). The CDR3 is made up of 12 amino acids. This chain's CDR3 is CASTQGATEAFF. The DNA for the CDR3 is TGTGCCAGTACGCAGGGGGCGACTGAAGCTTTCTTT.

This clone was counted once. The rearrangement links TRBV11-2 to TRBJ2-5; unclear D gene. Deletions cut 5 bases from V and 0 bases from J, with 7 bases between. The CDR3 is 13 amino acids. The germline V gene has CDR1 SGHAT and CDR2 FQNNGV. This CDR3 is CASSPSYQETQYF. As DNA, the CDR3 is TGTGCCAGCAGCCCTTCGTACCAAGAGACCCAGTACTTC.

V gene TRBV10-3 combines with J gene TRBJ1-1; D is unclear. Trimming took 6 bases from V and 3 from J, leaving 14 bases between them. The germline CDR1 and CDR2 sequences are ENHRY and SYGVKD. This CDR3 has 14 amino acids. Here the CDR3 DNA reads TGTGCCATCAGGGTGACGGAGGCATACACTGAAGCTTTCTTT. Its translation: CAIRVTEAYTEAFF.

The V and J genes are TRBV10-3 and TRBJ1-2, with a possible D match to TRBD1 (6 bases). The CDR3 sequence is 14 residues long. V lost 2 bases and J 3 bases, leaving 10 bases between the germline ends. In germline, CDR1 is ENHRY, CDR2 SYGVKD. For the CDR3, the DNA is TGTGCCATCAGTGAGATCCGGACAGACTATGGCTACACCTTC. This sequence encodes CAISEIRTDYGYTF.

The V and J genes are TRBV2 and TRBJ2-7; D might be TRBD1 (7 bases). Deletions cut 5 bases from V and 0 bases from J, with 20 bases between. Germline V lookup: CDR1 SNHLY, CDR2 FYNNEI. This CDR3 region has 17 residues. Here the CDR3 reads CASSTYGGPGGSYEQYF. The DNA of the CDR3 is TGTGCCAGCAGTACCTATGGGGGGCCAGGGGGCTCCTACGAGCAGTACTTC.

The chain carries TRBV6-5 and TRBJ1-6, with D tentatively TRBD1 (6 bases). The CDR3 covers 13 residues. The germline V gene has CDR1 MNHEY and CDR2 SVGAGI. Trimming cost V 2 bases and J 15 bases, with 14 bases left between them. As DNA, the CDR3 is TGTGCCAGCAGTTACCCACCGGGACACCTCCTCCACTTT. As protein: CASSYPPGHLLHF.

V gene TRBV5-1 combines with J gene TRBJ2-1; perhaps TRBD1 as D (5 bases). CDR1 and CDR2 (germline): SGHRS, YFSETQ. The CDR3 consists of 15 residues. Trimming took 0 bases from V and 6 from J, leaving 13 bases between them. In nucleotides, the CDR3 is TGCGCCAGCAGCTTGGGACAGCTACCTCTCAATGAGCAGTTCTTC. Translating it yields CASSLGQLPLNEQFF.

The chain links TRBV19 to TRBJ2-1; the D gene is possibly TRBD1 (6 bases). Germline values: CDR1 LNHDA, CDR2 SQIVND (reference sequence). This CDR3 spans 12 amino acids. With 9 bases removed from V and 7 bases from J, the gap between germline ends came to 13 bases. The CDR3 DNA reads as TGTGCCAGCTTTAACAGGGATAATGAGCAGTTCTTC. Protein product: CASFNRDNEQFF. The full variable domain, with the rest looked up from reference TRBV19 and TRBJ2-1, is DGGITQSPKYLFRKEGQNVTLSCEQNLNHDAMYWYRQDPGQGLRLIYYSQIVNDFQKGDIAEGYSVSREKKESFPLTVTSAQKNPTAFYLCASFNRDNEQFFGPGTRLTVL.

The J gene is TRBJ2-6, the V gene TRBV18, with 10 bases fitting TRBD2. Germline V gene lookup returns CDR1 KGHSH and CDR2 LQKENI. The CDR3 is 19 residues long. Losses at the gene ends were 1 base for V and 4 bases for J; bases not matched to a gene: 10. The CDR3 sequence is CASSPLSAGGVFGANVLTF. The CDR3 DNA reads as TGTGCCAGCTCACCACTGTCAGCGGGAGGGGTATTCGGGGCCAACGTCCTGACTTTC.

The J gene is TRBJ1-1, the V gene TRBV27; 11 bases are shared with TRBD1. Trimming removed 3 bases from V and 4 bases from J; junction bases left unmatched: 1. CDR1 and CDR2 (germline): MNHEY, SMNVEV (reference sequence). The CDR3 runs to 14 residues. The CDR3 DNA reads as TGTGCCAGCAGTTTGGGACAGGGGGGCACTGAAGCTTTCTTT. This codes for CASSLGQGGTEAFF.

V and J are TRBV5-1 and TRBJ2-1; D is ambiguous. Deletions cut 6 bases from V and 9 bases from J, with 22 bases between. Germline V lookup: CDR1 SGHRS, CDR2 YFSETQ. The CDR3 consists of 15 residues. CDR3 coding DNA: TGCGCCAGCACCCTGGCAGTGGTCTCGATTGGTGAGCAGTTCTTC. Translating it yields CASTLAVVSIGEQFF.

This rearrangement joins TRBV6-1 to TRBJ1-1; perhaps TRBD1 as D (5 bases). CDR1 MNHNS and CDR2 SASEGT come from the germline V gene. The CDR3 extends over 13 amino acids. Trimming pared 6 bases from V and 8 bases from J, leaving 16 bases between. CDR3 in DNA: TGTGCCAGCAGGGGGACTCGGGACTTCGAAGCTTTCTTT. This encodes CASRGTRDFEAFF.

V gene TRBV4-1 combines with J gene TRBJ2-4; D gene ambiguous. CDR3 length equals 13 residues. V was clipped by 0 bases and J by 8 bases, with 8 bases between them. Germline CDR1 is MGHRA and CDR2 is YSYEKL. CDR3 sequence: CASSQEELDIQYF. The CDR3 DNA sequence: TGCGCCAGCAGCCAAGAAGAGTTAGACATTCAGTACTTC.

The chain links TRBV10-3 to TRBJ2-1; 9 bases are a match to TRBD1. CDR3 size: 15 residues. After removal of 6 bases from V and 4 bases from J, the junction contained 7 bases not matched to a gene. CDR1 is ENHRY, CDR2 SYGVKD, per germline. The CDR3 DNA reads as TGTGCCATCAGGGCTAGGACAGGGGCATACAATGAGCAGTTCTTC. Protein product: CAIRARTGAYNEQFF.

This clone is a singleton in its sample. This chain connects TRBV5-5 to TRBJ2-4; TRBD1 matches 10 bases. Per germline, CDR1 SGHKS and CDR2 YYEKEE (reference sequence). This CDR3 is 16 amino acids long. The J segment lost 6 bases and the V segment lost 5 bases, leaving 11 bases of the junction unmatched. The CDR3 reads CASRSYSRDRGNIQYF. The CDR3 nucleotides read TGTGCCAGCAGATCCTACTCCCGGGACAGGGGAAACATTCAGTACTTC.

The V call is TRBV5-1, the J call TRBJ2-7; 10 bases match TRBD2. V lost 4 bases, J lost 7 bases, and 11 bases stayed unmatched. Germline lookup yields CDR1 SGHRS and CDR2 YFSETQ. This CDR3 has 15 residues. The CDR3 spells CASSPTTSGMEEQYF. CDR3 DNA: TGCGCCAGCAGCCCCACTACTAGCGGGATGGAAGAGCAGTACTTC.

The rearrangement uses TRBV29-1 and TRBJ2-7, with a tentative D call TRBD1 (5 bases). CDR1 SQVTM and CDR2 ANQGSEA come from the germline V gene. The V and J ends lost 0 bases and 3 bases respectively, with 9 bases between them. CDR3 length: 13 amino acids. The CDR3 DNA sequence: TGCAGCGTTGAAGATCAAGGGGACTACGAGCAGTACTTC. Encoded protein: CSVEDQGDYEQYF.

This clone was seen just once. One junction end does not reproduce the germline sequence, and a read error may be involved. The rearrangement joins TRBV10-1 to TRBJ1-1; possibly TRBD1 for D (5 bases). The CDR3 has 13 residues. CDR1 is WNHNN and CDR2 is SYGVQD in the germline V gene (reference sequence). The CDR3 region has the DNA TGCGCCACCAGTCAGGGCATTAACACTGAAGCTTTCTTT. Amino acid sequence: CATSQGINTEAFF.

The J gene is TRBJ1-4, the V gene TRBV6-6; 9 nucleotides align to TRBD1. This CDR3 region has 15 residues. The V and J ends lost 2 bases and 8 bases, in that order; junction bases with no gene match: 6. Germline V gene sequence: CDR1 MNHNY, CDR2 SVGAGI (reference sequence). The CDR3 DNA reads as TGTGCCAGCAGTTACGACGGGACAGGGATGGAAAAACTGTTTTTT. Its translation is CASSYDGTGMEKLFF.

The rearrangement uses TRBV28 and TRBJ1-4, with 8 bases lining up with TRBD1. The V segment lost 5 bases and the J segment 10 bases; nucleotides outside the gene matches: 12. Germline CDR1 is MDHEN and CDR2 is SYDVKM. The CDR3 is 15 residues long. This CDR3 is CASSQSTGALGKLFF. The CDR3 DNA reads TGTGCCAGCAGTCAATCGACAGGGGCCTTAGGAAAACTGTTTTTT.

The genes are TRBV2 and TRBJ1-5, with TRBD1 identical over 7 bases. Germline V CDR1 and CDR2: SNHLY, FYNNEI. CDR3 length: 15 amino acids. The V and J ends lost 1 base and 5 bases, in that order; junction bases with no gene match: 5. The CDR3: CASSEVQGVHQPQHF. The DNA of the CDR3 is TGTGCCAGCAGTGAAGTTCAGGGGGTCCATCAGCCCCAGCATTTT.

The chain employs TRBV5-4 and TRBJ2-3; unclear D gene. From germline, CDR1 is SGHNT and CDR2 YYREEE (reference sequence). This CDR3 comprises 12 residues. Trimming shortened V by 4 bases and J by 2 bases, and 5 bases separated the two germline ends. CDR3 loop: CASSPITDTQYF. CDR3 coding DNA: TGTGCCAGCAGCCCCATCACAGATACGCAGTATTTT.

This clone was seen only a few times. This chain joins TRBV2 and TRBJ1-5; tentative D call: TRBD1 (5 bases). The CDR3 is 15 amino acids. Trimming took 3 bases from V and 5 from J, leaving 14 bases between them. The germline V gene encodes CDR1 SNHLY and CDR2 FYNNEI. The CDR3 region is CASSEGGESYQPQHF. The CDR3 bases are TGTGCCAGCAGTGAGGGAGGGGAGTCCTATCAGCCCCAGCATTTT.

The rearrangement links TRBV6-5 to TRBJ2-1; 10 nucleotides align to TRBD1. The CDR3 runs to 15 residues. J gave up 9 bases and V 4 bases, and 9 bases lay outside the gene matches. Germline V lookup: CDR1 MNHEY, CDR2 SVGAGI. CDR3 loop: CASSFTGTGEFEQFF. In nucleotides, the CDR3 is TGTGCCAGCAGTTTCACCGGGACAGGGGAATTTGAGCAGTTCTTC.

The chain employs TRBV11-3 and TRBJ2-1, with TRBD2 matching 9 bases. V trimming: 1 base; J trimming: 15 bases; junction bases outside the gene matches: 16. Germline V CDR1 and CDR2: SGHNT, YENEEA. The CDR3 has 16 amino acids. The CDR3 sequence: CASSLGVAGVTQVVFF. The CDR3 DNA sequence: TGTGCCAGCAGCTTAGGGGTAGCGGGAGTTACCCAAGTGGTGTTCTTC.

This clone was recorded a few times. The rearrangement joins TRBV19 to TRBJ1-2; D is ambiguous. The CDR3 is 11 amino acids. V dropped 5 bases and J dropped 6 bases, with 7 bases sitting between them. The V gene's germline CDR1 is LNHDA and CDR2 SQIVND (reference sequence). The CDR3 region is CASSLGDGYTF. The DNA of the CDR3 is TGTGCCAGTAGTCTGGGAGATGGCTACACCTTC.

CDR3 nucleotides: TGTGCCAGTAGTATTCTTAGGAACACTGAAGCTTTCTTT. Translating it yields CASSILRNTEAFF. The chain recombines TRBV19 with TRBJ1-1, with D unresolved. Germline loops: CDR1 LNHDA, CDR2 SQIVND (reference sequence). Trimming took 3 bases from V and 1 from J, leaving 6 bases between them. The CDR3 runs 13 residues.

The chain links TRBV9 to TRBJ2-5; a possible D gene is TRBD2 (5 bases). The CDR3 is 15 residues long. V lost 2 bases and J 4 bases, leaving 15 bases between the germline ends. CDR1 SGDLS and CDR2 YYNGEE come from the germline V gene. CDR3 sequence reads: CASSVTGVSGETQYF. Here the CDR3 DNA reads TGTGCCAGCAGCGTGACCGGGGTGAGCGGAGAGACCCAGTACTTC.

The CDR3 loop reads CASTRIDRDSSTDTQYF. CDR3 DNA sequence: TGTGCCAGCACTCGGATCGACAGGGACTCTAGCACAGATACGCAGTATTTT. J is TRBJ2-3 and V is TRBV27, with D possibly matching TRBD1 (7 bases). Germline CDR1 reads MNHEY; CDR2 reads SMNVEV (reference sequence). Trimming took 7 bases from V and 0 from J, leaving 20 bases between them. This CDR3 has 17 amino acids.

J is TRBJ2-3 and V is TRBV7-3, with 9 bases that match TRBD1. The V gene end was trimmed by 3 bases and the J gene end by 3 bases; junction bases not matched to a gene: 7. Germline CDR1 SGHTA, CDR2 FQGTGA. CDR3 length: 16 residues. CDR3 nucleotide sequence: TGTGCCAGCAGCTTTTTACCGGGACAGGGAACAGATACGCAGTATTTT. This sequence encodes CASSFLPGQGTDTQYF.